A selection of T cell receptor beta chains follows, all from one sample in a study of a mutant IDH1 vaccine in newly diagnosed glioma. The antigens these receptors bind are not known. Profiling relied on immunoSEQ multiplex PCR, and the TCRdb table lists in-frame clones only, not all of them. The sample has over 40,000 clones; 60% to 85% are singletons. The sample consisted of PBMCs, taken from a glioma patient whose treatment included an IDH1 peptide vaccine. These receptors all come from a woman aged 35 to 49 with glioma. Some clones in this sample may be carry-over from other donors' samples. Each CDR3 is given with its conserved first and last residue. The D gene is left open where the match is weak. The listing skips clone size in some rows; elsewhere it reads once, few, many or a size class.

D gene	clone size	V gene	J gene	CDR3 DNA	CDR3 protein
TRBD2	once	TRBV6-6	TRBJ2-1	TGTGCCAGCAGTATTCCTAGCGGGAGGGCCAGCAATGAGCAGTTCTTC	CASSIPSGRASNEQFF
TRBD1	-	TRBV18	TRBJ1-1	TGTGCCAGCTCACTGCTTAACCGGGACAGCATGAACACTGAAGCTTTCTTT	CASSLLNRDSMNTEAFF
-	-	TRBV5-1	TRBJ2-5	TGCGCCAGCGCCCTGGAGCCGGCAGGTCAAGAGACCCAGTACTTC	CASALEPAGQETQYF
TRBD2	-	TRBV4-1	TRBJ2-7	TGCGCCAGCAGCCATCTCCCGTACACTAGCGGGAGGGCCAAGGTTTACGAGCAGTACTTC	CASSHLPYTSGRAKVYEQYF
TRBD1	-	TRBV10-3	TRBJ2-5	TGTGCCATCAGTGAAGGACAGGGGAGGCACCTCCAAGAGACCCAGTACTTC	CAISEGQGRHLQETQYF
-	-	TRBV6-6	TRBJ1-1	TGTGCCAGCAGGCCCAGGGGGAACACTGAAGCTTTCTTT	CASRPRGNTEAFF
-	-	TRBV27	TRBJ2-7	TGTGCCAGCAGTTTCGGGATAAGCTCCTACGAGCAGTACTTC	CASSFGISSYEQYF
TRBD1	-	TRBV15	TRBJ2-7	TGTGCCACCAGCAGTCGACAGGGTACGGGCTACGAGCAGTACTTC	CATSSRQGTGYEQYF
-	-	TRBV7-9	TRBJ2-3	TGTGCCAGCAGCTTAGGCGGTTTAGGGGCAGATACGCAGTATTTT	CASSLGGLGADTQYF
-	-	TRBV25-1	TRBJ1-5	TGTGCCAGCAGTCCAGCAGATACGCAGCATTTT	CASSPADTQHF
-	few	TRBV30	TRBJ2-2	TGTGCCTGGAGTAGGAGTGCCGGGGAGCTGTTTTTT	CAWSRSAGELFF
-	-	TRBV7-2	TRBJ2-3	TGTGCCAGCAGCTCATGGGCAGATACGCAGTATTTT	CASSSWADTQYF
TRBD1	-	TRBV28	TRBJ1-5	TGTGCCAGCAGTTTGGGACAGGGTTTTCGTCAGCCCCAGCATTTT	CASSLGQGFRQPQHF
-	-	TRBV6-5	TRBJ1-1	TGTGCCAGCAGACTCGGCGTGTATGTGGGCACTGAAGCTTTCTTT	CASRLGVYVGTEAFF
TRBD1	once	TRBV7-2	TRBJ2-7	TGTGCCAGCAGCCGGGGGACAGGTTCCTACGAGCAGTACTTC	CASSRGTGSYEQYF
TRBD2	-	TRBV28	TRBJ2-3	TGTGCCAGCAGTTTCCCCACTAGCGGAACCAGTAGCACAGATACGCAGTATTTT	CASSFPTSGTSSTDTQYF
TRBD1	-	TRBV19	TRBJ2-7	TGTGCCAGTAGTGCGACAGGGGGTGGTTACGAGCAGTACTTC	CASSATGGGYEQYF
-	once	TRBV15	TRBJ2-7	TGTGCCACCAGCAGAGATCAGGCAGCCCACTACGAGCAGTACTTC	CATSRDQAAHYEQYF
TRBD1	-	TRBV5-6	TRBJ2-7	TGTGCCAGCAGCCAACCCAGGACAGGGGTTACGGGCTACGAGCAGTACTTC	CASSQPRTGVTGYEQYF
-	once	TRBV7-2	TRBJ2-2	TGTGCCAGCAGCTTACTTGTAGTTACCGGGGAGCTGTTTTTT	CASSLLVVTGELFF
-	-	TRBV29-1	TRBJ2-7	TGCAGCGTTGTTATTGGGCAGGGGAGCTACGAGCAGTACTTC	CSVVIGQGSYEQYF
TRBD2	-	TRBV6-4	TRBJ2-1	TGTGCCAGCAGTGCTAGCGGGGGCTACAATGAGCAGTTCTTC	CASSASGGYNEQFF
-	-	TRBV5-1	TRBJ1-1	TGCGCCAGCAGCTTGGGTCGGCCCGATCTGAACACTGAAGCTTTCTTT	CASSLGRPDLNTEAFF
TRBD1	-	TRBV4-1	TRBJ2-5	TGCGCCAGCAGTCAGACAGGGGCCCAAGAGACCCAGTACTTC	CASSQTGAQETQYF
-	-	TRBV6-5	TRBJ2-7	TGTGCCAGCAGTTACTCTTCAGGGAAAGACGAGCAGTACTTC	CASSYSSGKDEQYF
TRBD2	-	TRBV6-1	TRBJ2-3	TGTGCCAGCAGTGAACGAGCGGGGGGCACAGATACGCAGTATTTT	CASSERAGGTDTQYF
TRBD1	-	TRBV7-8	TRBJ2-1	TGTGCCAGCAGCTTCCCTCATCGGACAGGGGTTAGGTATGAGCAGTTCTTC	CASSFPHRTGVRYEQFF
TRBD2	-	TRBV6-8	TRBJ2-3	TGTGCTCCAGCGGGAGGGGAATCCGCAGATACGCAGTATTTT	CAPAGGESADTQYF
-	-	TRBV19	TRBJ1-3	TGTGCCAGTAGTATAAGTGACAGAAGCTCTGGAAACACCATATATTTT	CASSISDRSSGNTIYF
-	-	TRBV18	TRBJ2-7	TGTGCCAGCTCACCGGGGACTGCGAGCTCCTACGAGCAGTACTTC	CASSPGTASSYEQYF
-	-	TRBV5-5	TRBJ1-5	TGTGCCAGCAGCTTTTCCCGGGGGGGCAATCAGCCCCAGCATTTT	CASSFSRGGNQPQHF
TRBD1	once	TRBV7-2	TRBJ1-2	TGTGCCAGTACGCCCGGACAGGGCACGGGCGGCTACACCTTC	CASTPGQGTGGYTF
-	-	TRBV7-9	TRBJ2-3	TGTGCCAGCAGTTACCCACTGGCAGATACGCAGTATTTT	CASSYPLADTQYF
-	few	TRBV5-4	TRBJ2-7	TGTGCCAGCAGCAGGGGTACCTACGAGCAGTACTTC	CASSRGTYEQYF
TRBD1	-	TRBV6-5	TRBJ1-4	TGTGCCAGCAGTTCACGAGGGACAGCAACTAATGAAAAACTGTTTTTT	CASSSRGTATNEKLFF
-	few	TRBV5-1	TRBJ2-1	TGCGCCAGCAGCTTGGGAGGTGGATACTACAATGAGCAGTTCTTC	CASSLGGGYYNEQFF
-	once	TRBV4-2	TRBJ2-2	TGTGCCAGCAGCGATCGGCAAGGGTTAACCGGGGAGCTGTTTTTT	CASSDRQGLTGELFF
-	-	TRBV5-4	TRBJ2-4	TGTGCCAGCAGCTCCCGGGACGGGGGCATTCAGTACTTC	CASSSRDGGIQYF
-	-	TRBV28	TRBJ2-7	TGTGCCAGCAGTTTAGGACTGGCCTACGAGCAGTACTTC	CASSLGLAYEQYF
-	-	TRBV23-1	TRBJ2-2	TGCGCCAGCAGTCAATCTACCGACTCCCGGTACACCGGGGAGCTGTTTTTT	CASSQSTDSRYTGELFF
TRBD1	-	TRBV15	TRBJ1-1	TGTGCCACCAGCAGAGATCTCGGGACAGGGAGTGAAGCTTTCTTT	CATSRDLGTGSEAFF
-	-	TRBV6-5	TRBJ1-1	TGTGCCAGCAGCAACGAGGGGCCGGCTTTCTTT	CASSNEGPAFF
-	-	TRBV5-1	TRBJ2-1	TGCGCCAGCAGCTTGGATCGGCGGAAGAGCTCCTACAATGAGCAGTTCTTC	CASSLDRRKSSYNEQFF
TRBD1	-	TRBV9	TRBJ2-3	TGTGCCAGCAGCGTTGACAGGGGCCGGGGGGATACGCAGTATTTT	CASSVDRGRGDTQYF
TRBD1	few	TRBV18	TRBJ1-1	TGTGCCAGCTCACCTCAGGGGGTAACTGAAGCTTTCTTT	CASSPQGVTEAFF
-	-	TRBV7-9	TRBJ2-1	TGTGCCAGCAGCTTTGCCAGCATCGCAATCGGCCATGAGCAGTTCTTC	CASSFASIAIGHEQFF
-	-	TRBV4-3	TRBJ2-2	TGCGCCAGCAGCCTCGGGGCGCGTGGCACCGGGGAGCTGTTTTTT	CASSLGARGTGELFF
TRBD1	-	TRBV7-2	TRBJ2-6	TGTGCCAGCAGCTTAGTATGGGGGACAGCTGGGGCCAACGTCCTGACTTTC	CASSLVWGTAGANVLTF
TRBD2	once	TRBV5-1	TRBJ2-1	TGCGCCAGCAGCTCCCTAGCGGGGGGGCGGGAGCAGTTCTTC	CASSSLAGGREQFF
-	-	TRBV5-4	TRBJ2-5	TGTGCCAGCAGCTTGGCTGCAGGGCGCGAGACCCAGTACTTC	CASSLAAGRETQYF
TRBD2	-	TRBV7-2	TRBJ2-1	TGTGCCAGCAGCGAACGGCGGGGGGACCACAATGAGCAGTTCTTC	CASSERRGDHNEQFF
-	few	TRBV5-1	TRBJ1-1	TGCGCCAGCAGCATGAAGACAGGAAGGAATGAAGCTTTCTTT	CASSMKTGRNEAFF
TRBD2	-	TRBV7-9	TRBJ2-7	TGTGCCAGCAGCTTAGCCCTAGCGGGAGTAGGCTACGAGCAGTACTTC	CASSLALAGVGYEQYF
-	-	TRBV2	TRBJ1-2	TGTGCCAGCAGTGAAGTGAGGGGGGGTGGCTACACCTTC	CASSEVRGGGYTF
TRBD2	-	TRBV6-6	TRBJ2-5	TGTGCCAGCAGTTACTCAGGACTAGCAGGAGAGACCCAGTACTTC	CASSYSGLAGETQYF
-	-	TRBV5-6	TRBJ2-7	TGTGCCAGCAGCTTGTACGAGCAGTACTTC	CASSLYEQYF
TRBD2	-	TRBV29-1	TRBJ2-7	TGCAGCGTTGGGCCCGGGGGGACCTCCTACGAGCAGTACTTC	CSVGPGGTSYEQYF
-	-	TRBV7-2	TRBJ1-4	TGTGCCAGCAGCTCCTCAGGGCTTGGTAATGAAAAACTGTTTTTT	CASSSSGLGNEKLFF